This T cell receptor (beta chain) was captured by sequencing in a study of blood T cells in healthy people across ages. There were healthy Caucasian individuals from Russia, aged roughly 6 to 100, serving as donors. Total RNA, at least 5.5 micrograms per sample, came from PBMCs. Together with a sample-barcoded 5' primer, a J-beta primer mix was included in a second PCR lasting roughly 6 to 12 cycles. TCRdb reanalysed the 5' RACE reads using MiXCR and keeps one entry per CDR3 protein. The sample carries 540,000 or so distinct CDR3 sequences, less than 25% recorded once. A further study also used this sample, focusing on T cells of mothers and their children. That publication notes: Amplification in the second PCR used the M1S primer, which added sample barcodes and 2-4 random nucleotides.

This TCR was sampled from a boy aged 10-17 years in good health. The sequencing input was blood.

The CDR3 loop reads CSARRNSGANVLTF. DNA of the CDR3: TGCAGTGCTCGACGGAACTCTGGGGCCAACGTCCTGACTTTC. The chain employs TRBV20-1 and TRBJ2-6; D is ambiguous. V dropped 5 bases and J dropped 0 bases, with 8 bases sitting between them. CDR1 is DFQATT and CDR2 is SNEGSKA in the germline V gene (reference sequence). This CDR3 region has 14 residues.